This TCR beta chain was profiled in a study of cytomegalovirus exposure and HLA in healthy donors. Study-level information: There were approximately 400 genotyped donors. Of these, 75% to 85% fell in the genetic ancestry cluster associated with self-reported Caucasian donors.

PCR amplification relied on 60 Vbeta primers (plus 13 Jbeta primers). Assay: immunoSEQ multiplex PCR; the TCRdb copy retains only in-frame clones and omits some. The sample lists about 180,000 clones, about 82% occurring once. V lost 4 bases, J lost 2 bases, and 2 bases stayed unmatched. CDR1 is GTSNPN, CDR2 SVGIG, per germline (reference sequence). The CDR3 has 12 amino acids. Remarks on this clone: Antigen: not known. The identical CDR3 is also encoded by other nucleotide sequences in the sample.

Study-level points and caveats: Reportedly, HLA-A and HLA-B alleles of most subjects were accurately predicted from TCR beta.

The sequencing input was PBMCs. The source is a woman in her 30s in good health and CMV-seronegative. V usage is TRBV30 and J usage is TRBJ2-7; 7 nucleotides agree with TRBD1. The DNA of the CDR3 is TGTGCCTGGACCCAGGGGGCCTACGAGCAGTACTTC. This sequence encodes CAWTQGAYEQYF. Full variable domain (rest looked up from reference TRBV30 and TRBJ2-7): SQTIHQWPATLVQPVGSPLSLECTVEGTSNPNLYWYRQAAGRGLQLLFYSVGIGQISSEVPQNLSASRPQDRQFILSSKKLLLSDSGFYLCAWTQGAYEQYFGPGTRLTVT.